This is a list of T cell receptor beta chains from one sample in a study of T cell responses to AZD1222 COVID-19 vaccine. The table came from immunoSEQ multiplex PCR; TCRdb's copy has only in-frame clones and leaves some out. The sample has some 150,000 clones; around 94% are singletons. The sequencing here drew on peripheral blood, taken on day 0 of AZD1222 vaccination. Source of these receptors: an adult in good health. The CDR3 runs from the conserved cysteine through the conserved F or W. D genes are given only for firm matches. The size entry is marked missing in some rows and otherwise reads once, few, many or a size class.

TRBV7-2,.,.,TRBJ1-5,TGTGCCAGCAGCCGGAGTAGCAATCAGCCCCAGCATTTT,CASSRSSNQPQHF
TRBV4-3,.,.,TRBJ1-1,TGCGCCAGCAGCCAAGGTGACAGGATACCTGAAGCTTTCTTT,CASSQGDRIPEAFF
TRBV2,.,TRBD1,TRBJ1-1,TGTGCCAGCATTTCAACAGGGGGCGGGAACACTGAAGCTTTCTTT,CASISTGGGNTEAFF
TRBV29-1,.,.,TRBJ1-4,TGCAGCGTTGCGGGGAATGATGAAAAACTGTTTTTT,CSVAGNDEKLFF
TRBV7-2,once,.,TRBJ1-6,TGTGCCAGCAGCTTAGACTCACCCCTCCACTTT,CASSLDSPLHF
TRBV5-1,.,TRBD2,TRBJ2-3,TGCGCCAGCAGCTTGGCGGTAGCGGGGCTAAGCACAGATACGCAGTATTTT,CASSLAVAGLSTDTQYF
TRBV18,.,.,TRBJ1-2,TGTGCCAGCTCACCAACGGAGGGGGTCGGCTATGGCTACACCTTC,CASSPTEGVGYGYTF
TRBV19,.,.,TRBJ1-1,TGTGCCAGTTGGGGTTTGAACGCTGAAGCTTTCTTT,CASWGLNAEAFF
TRBV3-1/TRBV3-2,.,.,TRBJ1-1,TGTGCCAGCAGCCAAGTGGCGGGAAGAGAAGCTTTCTTT,CASSQVAGREAFF
TRBV6-6,.,TRBD1,TRBJ1-2,TGTGCCAGCAGTCTGGGACAGCAAGTTTACTATGGCTACACCTTC,CASSLGQQVYYGYTF
TRBV12-3/TRBV12-4,.,.,TRBJ2-2,TGTGCCAGCAGACCGATAGTAACCGGGGAGCTGTTTTTT,CASRPIVTGELFF
TRBV6-6,.,.,TRBJ1-1,TGTGCCAGCAGTCACCTGCGGGGTGGCACTGAAGCTTTCTTT,CASSHLRGGTEAFF
TRBV2,.,.,TRBJ1-1,TGTGCCAGCATTTGGAGACAGCTAAGGAACACTGAAGCTTTCTTT,CASIWRQLRNTEAFF
TRBV21-1,.,.,TRBJ1-1,TGTGCCAGCAGCATGGGGGCAGGGGGCTCGGAAGCTTTCTTT,CASSMGAGGSEAFF
TRBV7-6,.,.,TRBJ2-5,TGTGCCAGCAGCGGTTTCAGGGGTCGTCAAGAGACCCAGTACTTC,CASSGFRGRQETQYF
TRBV5-6,few,.,TRBJ1-1,TGTGCCAGCAGCTTGGCCGGGGACAAGAACACTGAAGCTTTCTTT,CASSLAGDKNTEAFF
TRBV18,.,.,TRBJ1-1,TGTGCCAGCTCACTGGACAGCGACACTGAAGCTTTCTTT,CASSLDSDTEAFF
TRBV27,.,.,TRBJ1-5,TGTGCCAGCAGTACCTCAGGGGAAAATAGCAATCAGCCCCAGCATTTT,CASSTSGENSNQPQHF
TRBV20-1,few,TRBD1,TRBJ1-2,TGCAGTGCTACTGACAGGGTGGACTATGGCTACACCTTC,CSATDRVDYGYTF
TRBV28,.,TRBD1,TRBJ1-3,TGTGCCAGCAACAAAGCAGGGGGCCGCTCTGGAAACACCATATATTTT,CASNKAGGRSGNTIYF
TRBV11-2,few,TRBD1,TRBJ1-4,TGTGCCAGCAGCCCCCCCGGGACAGCCACGAACGCTAATGAAAAACTGTTTTTT,CASSPPGTATNANEKLFF
TRBV18,.,TRBD2,TRBJ2-5,TGTGCCAGCTCACCACTAGCGGGGAGGTCCCAAGAGACCCAGTACTTC,CASSPLAGRSQETQYF
TRBV30,.,.,TRBJ1-4,TGTGCCTGGAGGATAACAGGGAGTGAAAAACTGTTTTTT,CAWRITGSEKLFF
TRBV4-1,.,.,TRBJ2-2,TGCGCCAGCAGCCCCTACCAGGGAAAGAACGGGGAGCTGTTTTTT,CASSPYQGKNGELFF
TRBV27,.,.,TRBJ1-4,TGTGCCAGCAGTTTACGGAGGTCTAATGAAAAACTGTTTTTT,CASSLRRSNEKLFF
TRBV27,.,.,TRBJ2-2,TGTGCCAGCACCTCCAAGTCCCCCGGGACTAACACCGGGGAGCTGTTTTTT,CASTSKSPGTNTGELFF
TRBV11-3,few,.,TRBJ2-3,TGTGCCAGCAGCTTAGGACTGGGGAGCACAGATACGCAGTATTTT,CASSLGLGSTDTQYF
TRBV6-5,.,.,TRBJ2-5,TGTGCCAGCAGTTACTCCCGAGAGACCCAGTACTTC,CASSYSRETQYF
TRBV5-1,.,.,TRBJ2-7,TGCGCCAGCAGCTTGAGCGTATCCTACGAGCAGTACTTC,CASSLSVSYEQYF
TRBV4-1,.,.,TRBJ1-6,TGCGCCAGCAGCCAAGAGAACCGTTCCTATAATTCACCCCTCCACTTT,CASSQENRSYNSPLHF
TRBV9,.,TRBD1,TRBJ2-1,TGTGCCAGCAGCTTTGGGACAGGGCCTTCTGATGAGCAGTTCTTC,CASSFGTGPSDEQFF
TRBV24-1,.,.,TRBJ1-6,TGTGCCACCATTAACCAGGACCAGGGTCCCCTTAATTCACCCCTCCACTTT,CATINQDQGPLNSPLHF
TRBV15,once,.,TRBJ1-1,TGTGCCACCAGCAGAGGGGTTGTACTGATGAACACTGAAGCTTTCTTT,CATSRGVVLMNTEAFF
TRBV5-1,once,.,TRBJ2-1,TGCGCCAGCAGCTTTCCGACAGCCTACAATGAGCAGTTCTTC,CASSFPTAYNEQFF
TRBV25-1,.,.,TRBJ2-3,TGTGCCAGCAGTACGCCACAAGGGCCTGAAGGCACAGATACGCAGTATTTT,CASSTPQGPEGTDTQYF
TRBV18,.,.,TRBJ1-4,TGTGCCAGCTCACCACAGGGGGGAAGAGAAAAACTGTTTTTT,CASSPQGGREKLFF
TRBV5-4,.,.,TRBJ1-5,TGTGCCAGCAGGGGGGCAGATAGCAATCAGCCCCAGCATTTT,CASRGADSNQPQHF
TRBV11-3,.,.,TRBJ1-1,TGTGCCAGCAGCTTAATGGCTGGAGCTGAAGCTTTCTTT,CASSLMAGAEAFF
TRBV15,.,.,TRBJ1-4,TGTGCCACCTCCAGGCGGCAGGGTGGAGAAAAACTGTTTTTT,CATSRRQGGEKLFF
TRBV7-9,.,.,TRBJ1-2,TGTGCCAGCAGGCGACGGAGTTATGGCTACACCTTC,CASRRRSYGYTF
TRBV18,.,.,TRBJ2-6,TGTGCCAGCTCACCTCTTGGGGCTGGGGCCAACGTCCTGACTTTC,CASSPLGAGANVLTF
TRBV5-5,.,.,TRBJ2-5,TGTGCCAGCAGCGAGGGACCTCAGCTTCCCCAAGAGACCCAGTACTTC,CASSEGPQLPQETQYF
TRBV7-9,.,.,TRBJ1-6,TGTGCCAGCAGCTTTGTTAATTCACCCCTCCACTTT,CASSFVNSPLHF
TRBV5-1,.,.,TRBJ2-7,TGCGCCAGCAGCTTGCCCAACACGGACGAGCAGTACTTC,CASSLPNTDEQYF